One sample yielded the 8 T cell receptor beta chains listed below, sequenced in a study of OX40 agonist ivuxolimab in advanced cancers. The method was immunoSEQ multiplex PCR; TCRdb's version includes in-frame clones alone and lacks a portion of them. The sample comprises tens of thousands of clones, about 90% of which are singletons, and around 28% rests with the top ten. The sequencing used CD4+ or CD8+ T cells sorted from blood, collected in a trial of the OX40 agonist ivuxolimab. Receptors originate from an adult with an advanced solid tumor such as melanoma, head and neck, liver or kidney cancer.

The chain combines TRBV9 with TRBJ1-2; D may be TRBD1 (5 bases). The CDR3 runs 14 residues. V was pared by 0 bases and J by 7 bases, with 13 bases between. Germline lookup yields CDR1 SGDLS and CDR2 YYNGEE. The CDR3 nucleotides read TGTGCCAGCAGCGTAGATCCAGGGCGGGGTGGCTACACCTTC. Translation: CASSVDPGRGGYTF.

V gene TRBV6-5 combines with J gene TRBJ2-5, with D possibly TRBD2 on 5 matching bases. CDR3 size: 16 residues. The germline V and J ends were trimmed by 2 bases and 4 bases, with 17 bases remaining between them. Germline CDR1 is MNHEY and CDR2 is SVGAGI. This CDR3 reads CASSYPDDTGGETQYF. For the CDR3, the DNA is TGTGCCAGCAGTTACCCGGACGACACCGGAGGAGAGACCCAGTACTTC.

The chain recombines TRBV29-1 with TRBJ2-7; D gene ambiguous. The germline V gene encodes CDR1 SQVTM and CDR2 ANQGSEA. This CDR3 has 13 amino acids. V was shortened by 7 bases and J by 4 bases, with 17 bases between the two germline ends. The CDR3 DNA is TGCAGCGCTTCGACCAGAACCCGTTACGAGCAGTACTTC. Amino acid sequence: CSASTRTRYEQYF.

This clone occurred once. The chain joins TRBV5-5 to TRBJ2-7, with 10 nucleotides matching TRBD2. V shed 2 bases and J 6 bases; nucleotides not matched to a gene: 8. The CDR3 runs to 15 residues. Germline V gives CDR1 SGHKS, CDR2 YYEKEE (reference sequence). The CDR3 region has the DNA TGTGCCAGCAGCTTCAGACTAGCGGGCCTCGTCGAGCAGTACTTC. It is translated as CASSFRLAGLVEQYF.

This chain links TRBV4-1 with TRBJ2-1; no reliable D call. Germline V gene data show CDR1 as MGHRA and CDR2 as YSYEKL. CDR3 length: 11 residues. Deletions cut 4 bases from V and 6 bases from J, with 4 bases between. The CDR3 sequence is CASSRANEQFF. The DNA for the CDR3 is TGCGCCAGCAGCCGAGCCAATGAGCAGTTCTTC.

The rearrangement uses TRBV6-5 and TRBJ2-7; D remains ambiguous. Germline-derived CDR1 and CDR2 are MNHEY and SVGAGI. This CDR3 is 14 amino acids long. V was trimmed by 0 bases and J by 11 bases, leaving 17 bases between them. CDR3 residues: CASSYSLHSGQEYF. The CDR3 DNA follows: TGTGCCAGCAGTTACTCCCTCCACAGTGGTCAGGAGTACTTC.

This chain links TRBV13 with TRBJ2-3; D is undetermined. Between the trimmed V and J ends, which lost 5 bases and 4 bases, there was a span of 13 bases. The CDR3 is 14 amino acids. Looked up from germline, CDR1 is PRHDT and CDR2 is FYEKMQ (reference sequence). The CDR3 nucleotides read TGTGCCAGCAGCCCCAGCCCCGGAGCAGATACGCAGTATTTT. As protein: CASSPSPGADTQYF.

The rearrangement links TRBV9 to TRBJ2-1; 8 nucleotides match TRBD2. CDR3 size: 12 residues. With 3 bases clipped from V and 9 bases from J, the junction kept 2 bases outside the gene matches. Germline CDR1 reads SGDLS; CDR2 reads YYNGEE. CDR3 region: CASSASGGEQFF. The CDR3 bases are TGTGCCAGCAGCGCAAGCGGGGGTGAGCAGTTCTTC.